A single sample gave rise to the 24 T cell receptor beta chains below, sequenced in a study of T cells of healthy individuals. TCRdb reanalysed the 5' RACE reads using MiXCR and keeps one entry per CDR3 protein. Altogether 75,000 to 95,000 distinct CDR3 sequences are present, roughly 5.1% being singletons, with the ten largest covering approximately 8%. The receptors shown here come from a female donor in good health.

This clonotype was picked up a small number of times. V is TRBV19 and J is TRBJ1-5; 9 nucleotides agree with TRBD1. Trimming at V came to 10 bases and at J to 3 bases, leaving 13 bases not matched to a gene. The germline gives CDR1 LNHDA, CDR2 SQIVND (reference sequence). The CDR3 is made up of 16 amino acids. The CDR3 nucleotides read TGTGCCACCTCACCCGGACAGGGGAATAACAATCAGCCCCAGCATTTT. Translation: CATSPGQGNNNQPQHF.

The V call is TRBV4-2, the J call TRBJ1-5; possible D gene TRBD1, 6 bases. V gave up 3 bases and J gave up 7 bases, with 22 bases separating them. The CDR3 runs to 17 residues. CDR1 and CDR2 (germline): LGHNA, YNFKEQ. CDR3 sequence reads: CASSHDPANHRVQPQHF. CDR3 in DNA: TGTGCCAGCAGCCACGACCCCGCCAACCACAGGGTACAGCCCCAGCATTTT.

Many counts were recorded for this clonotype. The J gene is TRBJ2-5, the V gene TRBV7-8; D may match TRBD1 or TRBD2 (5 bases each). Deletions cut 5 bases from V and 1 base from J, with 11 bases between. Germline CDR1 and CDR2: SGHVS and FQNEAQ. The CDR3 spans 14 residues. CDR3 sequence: CASSPGGGQETQYF. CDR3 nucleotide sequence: TGTGCCAGCAGCCCCGGTGGGGGCCAAGAGACCCAGTACTTC.

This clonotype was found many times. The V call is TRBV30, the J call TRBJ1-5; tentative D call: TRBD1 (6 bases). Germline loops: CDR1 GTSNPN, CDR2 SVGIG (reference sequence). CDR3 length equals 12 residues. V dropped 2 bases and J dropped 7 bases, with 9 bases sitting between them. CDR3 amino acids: CAWSQDSQPQHF. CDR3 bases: TGTGCCTGGAGTCAGGACAGCCAGCCCCAGCATTTT.

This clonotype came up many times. CDR3 sequence reads: CASSSSGRPDYEQYF. The CDR3 bases are TGTGCCAGCAGTTCTAGCGGGAGGCCCGACTACGAGCAGTACTTC. The chain combines TRBV28 with TRBJ2-7, with 11 bases aligning to TRBD2. V trimming: 4 bases; J trimming: 3 bases; junction bases outside the gene matches: 5. The germline V gene encodes CDR1 MDHEN and CDR2 SYDVKM. CDR3 size: 15 residues.

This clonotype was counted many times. CDR3 nucleotides: TGTGCCAGCAGAGTCAACGCCAGGGGGGGAGCTTTCTTT. Translated: CASRVNARGGAFF. V and J are TRBV6-2 or TRBV6-3 and TRBJ1-1; 7 nucleotides agree with TRBD1. The CDR3 sequence is 13 residues long. The V and J ends lost 6 bases and 10 bases, in that order; junction bases with no gene match: 11. CDR1 and CDR2 from the germline V gene are MNHEY and SVGEGT.

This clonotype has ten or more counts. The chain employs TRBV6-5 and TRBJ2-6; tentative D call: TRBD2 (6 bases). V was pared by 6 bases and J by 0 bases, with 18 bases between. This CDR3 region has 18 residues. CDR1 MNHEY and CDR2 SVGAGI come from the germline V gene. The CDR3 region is CASSSYTDYSSGANVLTF. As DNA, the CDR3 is TGTGCCAGCAGCTCCTACACGGACTACTCCTCTGGGGCCAACGTCCTGACTTTC.

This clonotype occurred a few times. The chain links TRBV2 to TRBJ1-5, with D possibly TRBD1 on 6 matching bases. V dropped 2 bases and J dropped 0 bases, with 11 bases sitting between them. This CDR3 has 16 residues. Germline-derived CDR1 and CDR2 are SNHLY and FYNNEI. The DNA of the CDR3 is TGTGCCAGCAGTGAAAGCCGGGACATTAGCAATCAGCCCCAGCATTTT. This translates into CASSESRDISNQPQHF.

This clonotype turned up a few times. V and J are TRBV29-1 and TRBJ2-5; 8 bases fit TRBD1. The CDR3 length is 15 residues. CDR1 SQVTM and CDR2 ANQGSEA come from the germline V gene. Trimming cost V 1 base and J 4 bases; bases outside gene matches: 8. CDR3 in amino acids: CSVEASGGWGETQYF. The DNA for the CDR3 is TGCAGCGTTGAAGCCTCAGGGGGCTGGGGAGAGACCCAGTACTTC.

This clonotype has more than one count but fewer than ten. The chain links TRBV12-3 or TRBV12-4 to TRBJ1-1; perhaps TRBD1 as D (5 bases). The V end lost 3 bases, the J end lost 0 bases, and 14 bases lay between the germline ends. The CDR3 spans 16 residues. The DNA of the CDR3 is TGTGCCAGCAGTTTGGGGGACGGCTCTTTGAACACTGAAGCTTTCTTT. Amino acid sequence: CASSLGDGSLNTEAFF.

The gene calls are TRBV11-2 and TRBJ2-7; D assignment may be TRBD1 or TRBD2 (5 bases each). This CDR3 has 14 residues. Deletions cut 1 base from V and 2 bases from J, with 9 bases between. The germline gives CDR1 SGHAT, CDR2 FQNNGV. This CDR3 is CASSLGDGTYEQYF. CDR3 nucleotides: TGTGCCAGCAGCTTAGGGGACGGTACCTACGAGCAGTACTTC.

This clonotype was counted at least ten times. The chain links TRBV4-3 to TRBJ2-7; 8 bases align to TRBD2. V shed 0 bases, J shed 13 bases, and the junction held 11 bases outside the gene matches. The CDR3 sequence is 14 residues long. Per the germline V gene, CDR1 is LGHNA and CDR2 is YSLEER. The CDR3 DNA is TGCGCCAGCAGCCAAGATGGGACCGGGAGGGAGCCTTACTTC. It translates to CASSQDGTGREPYF.

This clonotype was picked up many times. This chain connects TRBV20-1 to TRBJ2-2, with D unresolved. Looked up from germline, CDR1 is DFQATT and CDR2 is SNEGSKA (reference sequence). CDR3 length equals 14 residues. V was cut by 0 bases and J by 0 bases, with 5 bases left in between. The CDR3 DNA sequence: TGCAGTGCTAGAGACCTAACGAACACCGGGGAGCTGTTTTTT. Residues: CSARDLTNTGELFF.

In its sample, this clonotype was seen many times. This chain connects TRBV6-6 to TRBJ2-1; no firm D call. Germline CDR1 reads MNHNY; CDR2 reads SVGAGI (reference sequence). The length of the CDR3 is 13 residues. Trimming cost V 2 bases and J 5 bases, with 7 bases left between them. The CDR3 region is CASSYDGNNEQFF. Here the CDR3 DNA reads TGTGCCAGCAGTTACGATGGTAACAATGAGCAGTTCTTC.

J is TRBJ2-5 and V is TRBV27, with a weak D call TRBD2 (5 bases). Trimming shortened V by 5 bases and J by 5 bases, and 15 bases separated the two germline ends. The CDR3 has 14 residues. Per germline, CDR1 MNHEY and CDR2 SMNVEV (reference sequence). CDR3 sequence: CASSPDSMGETQYF. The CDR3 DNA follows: TGTGCCAGCAGTCCGGACTCGATGGGGGAGACCCAGTACTTC.

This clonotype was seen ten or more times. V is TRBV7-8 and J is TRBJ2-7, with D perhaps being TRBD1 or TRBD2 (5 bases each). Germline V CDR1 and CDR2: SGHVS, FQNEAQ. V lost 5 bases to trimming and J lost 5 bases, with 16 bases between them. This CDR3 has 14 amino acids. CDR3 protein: CASSGALGADEQYF. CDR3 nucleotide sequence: TGTGCCAGCAGCGGGGCACTGGGAGCGGACGAGCAGTACTTC.

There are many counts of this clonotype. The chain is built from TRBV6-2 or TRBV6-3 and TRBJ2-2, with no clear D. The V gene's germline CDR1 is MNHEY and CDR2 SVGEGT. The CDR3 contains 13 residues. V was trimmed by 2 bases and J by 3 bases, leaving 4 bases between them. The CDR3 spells CASSYRDTGELFF. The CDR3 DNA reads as TGTGCCAGCAGTTACAGAGACACCGGGGAGCTGTTTTTT.

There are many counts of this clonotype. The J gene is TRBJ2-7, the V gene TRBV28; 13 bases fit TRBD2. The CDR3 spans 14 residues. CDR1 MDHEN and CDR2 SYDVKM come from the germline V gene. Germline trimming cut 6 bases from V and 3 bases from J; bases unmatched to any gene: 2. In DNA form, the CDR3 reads TGTGCCAGCAGGGGACTAGCGGGAATCTACGAGCAGTACTTC. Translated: CASRGLAGIYEQYF.

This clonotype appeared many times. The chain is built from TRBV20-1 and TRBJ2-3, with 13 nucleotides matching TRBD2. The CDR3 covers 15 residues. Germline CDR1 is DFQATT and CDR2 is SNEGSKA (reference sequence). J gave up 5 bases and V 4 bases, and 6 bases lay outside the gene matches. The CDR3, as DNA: TGCAGTGCTACACCGGGACTAGCGGGGAAAGATACGCAGTATTTT. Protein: CSATPGLAGKDTQYF.

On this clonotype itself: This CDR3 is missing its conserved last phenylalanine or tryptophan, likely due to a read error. In DNA form, the CDR3 reads TGTGCCATCAGTGAGTCCAAGGGCCTCCAGCGGCATGAGCAGTTCTTA. It translates to CAISESKGLQRHEQFL. The V gene is TRBV10-3, the J gene TRBJ2-1; the D gene is possibly TRBD2 (5 bases). Germline CDR1 ENHRY, CDR2 SYGVKD. The V end was cut by 0 bases, the J end by 8 bases, with 17 bases between. The CDR3 runs 16 residues.

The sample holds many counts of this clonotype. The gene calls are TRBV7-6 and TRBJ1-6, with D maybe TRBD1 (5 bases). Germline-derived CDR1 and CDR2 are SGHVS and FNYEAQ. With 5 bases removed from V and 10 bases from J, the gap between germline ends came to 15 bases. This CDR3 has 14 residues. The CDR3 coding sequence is TGTGCCAGCAGCCCACAGGAAAAAGGCTCACCCCTCCACTTT. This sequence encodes CASSPQEKGSPLHF.

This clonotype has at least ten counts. This CDR3 reads CASSIRDRTYEQYF. CDR3 nucleotides: TGTGCCAGCAGCATTAGGGACAGGACCTACGAGCAGTACTTC. The chain recombines TRBV28 with TRBJ2-7; 8 bases are a match to TRBD1. The V and J ends lost 6 bases and 2 bases, in that order; junction bases with no gene match: 6. Germline V gene lookup returns CDR1 MDHEN and CDR2 SYDVKM. CDR3 length: 14 residues. Combining the CDR3 with reference TRBV28 and TRBJ2-7 gives the whole variable domain DVKVTQSSRYLVKRTGEKVFLECVQDMDHENMFWYRQDPGLGLRLIYFSYDVKMKEKGDIPEGYSVSREKKERFSLILESASTNQTSMYLCASSIRDRTYEQYFGPGTRLTVT.

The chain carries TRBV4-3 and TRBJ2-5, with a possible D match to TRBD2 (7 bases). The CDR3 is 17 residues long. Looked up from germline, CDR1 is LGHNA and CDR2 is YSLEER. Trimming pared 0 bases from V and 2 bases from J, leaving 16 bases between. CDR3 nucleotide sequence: TGCGCCAGCAGCCAAGAGGCTAGCGGACAGTTACAAGAGACCCAGTACTTC. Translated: CASSQEASGQLQETQYF.

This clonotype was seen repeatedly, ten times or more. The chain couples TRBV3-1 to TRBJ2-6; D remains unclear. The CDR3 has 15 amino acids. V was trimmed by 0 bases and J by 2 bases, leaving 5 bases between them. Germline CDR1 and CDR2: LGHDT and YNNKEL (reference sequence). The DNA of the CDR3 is TGTGCCAGCAGCCAAGATAGCACTGGGGCCAACGTCCTGACTTTC. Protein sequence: CASSQDSTGANVLTF.